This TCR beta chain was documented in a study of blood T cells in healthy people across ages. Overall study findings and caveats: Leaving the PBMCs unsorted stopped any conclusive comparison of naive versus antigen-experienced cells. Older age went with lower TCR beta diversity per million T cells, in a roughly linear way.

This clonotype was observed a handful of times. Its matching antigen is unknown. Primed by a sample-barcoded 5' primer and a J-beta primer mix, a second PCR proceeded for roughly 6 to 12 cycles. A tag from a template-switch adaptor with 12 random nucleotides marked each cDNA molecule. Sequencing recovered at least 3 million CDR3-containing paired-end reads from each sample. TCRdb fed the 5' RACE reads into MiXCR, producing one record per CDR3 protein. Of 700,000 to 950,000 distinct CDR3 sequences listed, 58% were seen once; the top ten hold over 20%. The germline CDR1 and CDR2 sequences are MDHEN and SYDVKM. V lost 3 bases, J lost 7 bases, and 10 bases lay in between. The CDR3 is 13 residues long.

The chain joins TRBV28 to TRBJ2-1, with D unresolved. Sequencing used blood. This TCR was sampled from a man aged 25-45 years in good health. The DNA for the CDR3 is TGTGCCAGCAGTTTCCCCCCCTGGAATGAGCAGTTCTTC. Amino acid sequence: CASSFPPWNEQFF.